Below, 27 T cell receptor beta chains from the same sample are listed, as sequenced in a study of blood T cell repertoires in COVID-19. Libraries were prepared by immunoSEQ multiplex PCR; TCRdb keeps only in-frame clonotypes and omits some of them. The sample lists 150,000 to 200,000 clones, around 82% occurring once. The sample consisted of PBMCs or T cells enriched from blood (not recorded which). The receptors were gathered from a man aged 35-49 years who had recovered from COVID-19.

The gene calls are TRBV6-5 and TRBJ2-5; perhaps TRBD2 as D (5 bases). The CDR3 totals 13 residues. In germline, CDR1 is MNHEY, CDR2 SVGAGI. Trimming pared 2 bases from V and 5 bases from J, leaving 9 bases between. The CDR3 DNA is TGTGCCAGCAGTTACCTCGGGGAGGAGACCCAGTACTTC. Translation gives CASSYLGEETQYF.

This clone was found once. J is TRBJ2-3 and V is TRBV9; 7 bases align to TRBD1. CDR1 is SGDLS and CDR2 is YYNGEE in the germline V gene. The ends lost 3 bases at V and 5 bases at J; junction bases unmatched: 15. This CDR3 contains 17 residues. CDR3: CASSAQTTGTVGDTQYF. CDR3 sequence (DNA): TGTGCCAGCAGCGCCCAGACAACCGGGACAGTCGGAGATACGCAGTATTTT.

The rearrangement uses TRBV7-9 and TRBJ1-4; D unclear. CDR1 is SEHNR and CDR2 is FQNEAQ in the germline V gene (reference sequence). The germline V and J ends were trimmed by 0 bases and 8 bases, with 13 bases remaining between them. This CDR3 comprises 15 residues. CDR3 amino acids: CASSLALELVEKLFF. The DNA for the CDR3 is TGTGCCAGCAGCTTAGCTCTGGAGTTGGTCGAAAAACTGTTTTTT.

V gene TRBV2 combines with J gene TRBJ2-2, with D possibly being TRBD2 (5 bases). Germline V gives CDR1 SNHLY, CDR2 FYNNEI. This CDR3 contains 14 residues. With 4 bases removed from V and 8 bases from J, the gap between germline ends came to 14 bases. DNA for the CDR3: TGTGCCAGCAGTGTAGAACCGAGGGTTGGGGAGCTGTTTTTT. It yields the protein CASSVEPRVGELFF.

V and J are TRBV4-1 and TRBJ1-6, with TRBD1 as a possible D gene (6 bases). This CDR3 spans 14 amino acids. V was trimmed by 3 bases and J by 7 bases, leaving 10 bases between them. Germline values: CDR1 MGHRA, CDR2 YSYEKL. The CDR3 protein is CASSQAQGNSPLHF. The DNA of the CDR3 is TGCGCCAGCAGCCAGGCTCAGGGGAATTCACCCCTCCACTTT.

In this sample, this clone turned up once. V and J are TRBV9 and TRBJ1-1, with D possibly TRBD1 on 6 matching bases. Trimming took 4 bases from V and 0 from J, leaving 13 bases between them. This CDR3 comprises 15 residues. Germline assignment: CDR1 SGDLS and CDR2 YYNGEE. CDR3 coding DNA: TGTGCCAGCAGCCAACAGGGATCGATGAACACTGAAGCTTTCTTT. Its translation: CASSQQGSMNTEAFF.

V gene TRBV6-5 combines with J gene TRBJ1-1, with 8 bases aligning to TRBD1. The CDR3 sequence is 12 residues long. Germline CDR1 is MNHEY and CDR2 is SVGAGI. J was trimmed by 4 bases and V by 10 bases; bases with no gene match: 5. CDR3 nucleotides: TGTGCCACCGGGACAGGAGTCACTGAAGCTTTCTTT. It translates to CATGTGVTEAFF.

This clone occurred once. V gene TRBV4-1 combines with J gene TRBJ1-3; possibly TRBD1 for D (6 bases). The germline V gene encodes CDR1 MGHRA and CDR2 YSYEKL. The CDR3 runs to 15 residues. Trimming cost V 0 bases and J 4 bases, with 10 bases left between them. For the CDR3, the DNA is TGCGCCAGCAGCCAAGAGGGGGCAGCCGGAAACACCATATATTTT. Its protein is CASSQEGAAGNTIYF.

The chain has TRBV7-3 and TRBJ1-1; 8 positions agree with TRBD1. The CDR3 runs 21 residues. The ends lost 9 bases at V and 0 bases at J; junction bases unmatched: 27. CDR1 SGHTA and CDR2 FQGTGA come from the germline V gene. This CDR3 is CARPESSLRLWTGLLNTEAFF. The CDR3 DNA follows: TGTGCCAGGCCGGAAAGCAGCTTAAGGTTGTGGACAGGGCTTTTGAACACTGAAGCTTTCTTT.

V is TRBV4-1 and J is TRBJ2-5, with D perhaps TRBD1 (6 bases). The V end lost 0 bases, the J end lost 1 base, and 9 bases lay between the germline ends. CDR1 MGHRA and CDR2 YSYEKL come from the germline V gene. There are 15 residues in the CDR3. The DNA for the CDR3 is TGCGCCAGCAGCCAAGAGGGCAGGGGCCAAGAGACCCAGTACTTC. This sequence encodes CASSQEGRGQETQYF.

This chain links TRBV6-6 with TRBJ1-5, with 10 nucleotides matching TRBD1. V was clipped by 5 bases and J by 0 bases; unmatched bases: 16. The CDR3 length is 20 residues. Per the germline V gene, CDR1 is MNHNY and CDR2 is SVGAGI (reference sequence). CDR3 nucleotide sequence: TGTGCCAGCAGTCCACGACCGGGACAGGGGCCGGCTTATAGCAATCAGCCCCAGCATTTT. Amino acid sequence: CASSPRPGQGPAYSNQPQHF.

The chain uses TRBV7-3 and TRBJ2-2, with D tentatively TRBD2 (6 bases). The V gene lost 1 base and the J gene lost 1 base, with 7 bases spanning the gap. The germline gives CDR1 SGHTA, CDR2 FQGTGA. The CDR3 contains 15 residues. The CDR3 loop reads CASSLRRGNTGELFF. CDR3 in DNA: TGTGCCAGCAGCTTAAGGCGGGGGAACACCGGGGAGCTGTTTTTT.

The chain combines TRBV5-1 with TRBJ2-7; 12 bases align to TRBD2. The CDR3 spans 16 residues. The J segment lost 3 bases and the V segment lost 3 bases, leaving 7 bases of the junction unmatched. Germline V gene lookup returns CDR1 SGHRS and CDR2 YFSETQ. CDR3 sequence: CASSSLTSGGGYEQYF. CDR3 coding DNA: TGCGCCAGCAGCTCCCTGACTAGCGGGGGAGGCTACGAGCAGTACTTC.

CDR3 DNA: TGTGCCAGCAGCCAACTAGAGTACGAGCAGTACTTC. Translation gives CASSQLEYEQYF. The chain recombines TRBV12-3 or TRBV12-4 with TRBJ2-7, with D perhaps TRBD2 (5 bases). V was trimmed by 6 bases and J by 4 bases, leaving 10 bases between them. The CDR3 has 12 amino acids.

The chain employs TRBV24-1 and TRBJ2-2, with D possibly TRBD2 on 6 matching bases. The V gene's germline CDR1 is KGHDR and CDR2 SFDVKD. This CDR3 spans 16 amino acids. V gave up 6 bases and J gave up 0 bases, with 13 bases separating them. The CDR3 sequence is CATSLGGATNTGELFF. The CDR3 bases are TGTGCCACCAGTCTTGGAGGGGCGACGAACACCGGGGAGCTGTTTTTT.

CDR3 sequence: CATRGLADHNEQFF. The CDR3 DNA reads TGTGCCACGAGGGGACTAGCGGACCACAATGAGCAGTTCTTC. The V call is TRBV10-3, the J call TRBJ2-1; TRBD2 matches at 11 bases. Germline assignment: CDR1 ENHRY and CDR2 SYGVKD. V shed 10 bases, J shed 5 bases, and the junction held 7 bases outside the gene matches. The CDR3 totals 14 residues.

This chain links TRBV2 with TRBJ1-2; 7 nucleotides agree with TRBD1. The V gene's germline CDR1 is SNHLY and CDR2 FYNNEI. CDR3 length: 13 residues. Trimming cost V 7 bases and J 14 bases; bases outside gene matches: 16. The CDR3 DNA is TGTGCCAGCACTTGGGACGAGGGGACAGAGAAAACCTTC. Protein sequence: CASTWDEGTEKTF.

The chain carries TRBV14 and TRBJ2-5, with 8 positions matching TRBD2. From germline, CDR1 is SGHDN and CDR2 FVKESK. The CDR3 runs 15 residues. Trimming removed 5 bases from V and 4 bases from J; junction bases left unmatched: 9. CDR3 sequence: CASSAPRGGRETQYF. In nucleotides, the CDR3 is TGTGCCAGCAGCGCTCCCCGGGGGGGCAGAGAGACCCAGTACTTC.

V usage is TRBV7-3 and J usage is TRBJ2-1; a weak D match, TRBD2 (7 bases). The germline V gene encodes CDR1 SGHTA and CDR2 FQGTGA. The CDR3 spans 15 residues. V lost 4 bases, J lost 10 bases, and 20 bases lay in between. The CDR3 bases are TGTGCCAGCAGCTCAACCGGGGGGCGCGGGGTCGAGCAGTTCTTC. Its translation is CASSSTGGRGVEQFF.

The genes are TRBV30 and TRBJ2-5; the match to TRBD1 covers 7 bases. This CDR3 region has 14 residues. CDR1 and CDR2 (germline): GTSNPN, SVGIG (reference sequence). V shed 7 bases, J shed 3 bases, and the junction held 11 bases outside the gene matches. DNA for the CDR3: TGTGCCTTATGGACAGGCGACAAAAAAGAGACCCAGTACTTC. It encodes CALWTGDKKETQYF.

In DNA form, the CDR3 reads TGTGCCAGCTCCCCCAGTTCGAACACTGAAGCTTTCTTT. It encodes CASSPSSNTEAFF. V is TRBV18 and J is TRBJ1-1; D remains ambiguous. Trimming cost V 6 bases and J 1 base, with 9 bases left between them. The CDR3 extends over 13 amino acids. CDR1 KGHSH and CDR2 LQKENI come from the germline V gene.

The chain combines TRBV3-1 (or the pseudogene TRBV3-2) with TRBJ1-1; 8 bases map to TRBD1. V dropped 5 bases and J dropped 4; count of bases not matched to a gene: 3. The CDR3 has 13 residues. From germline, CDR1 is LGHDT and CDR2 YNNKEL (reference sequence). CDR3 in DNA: TGTGCCAGCAGCAACAGGGGGGGCACTGAAGCTTTCTTT. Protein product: CASSNRGGTEAFF.

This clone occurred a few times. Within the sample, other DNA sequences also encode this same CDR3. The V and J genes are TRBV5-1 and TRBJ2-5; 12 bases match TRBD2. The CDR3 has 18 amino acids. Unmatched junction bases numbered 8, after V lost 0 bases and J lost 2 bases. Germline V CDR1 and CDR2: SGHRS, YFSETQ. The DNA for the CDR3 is TGCGCCAGCAGCTTGGGCCGGACTAGCGGGGAGATACAAGAGACCCAGTACTTC. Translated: CASSLGRTSGEIQETQYF. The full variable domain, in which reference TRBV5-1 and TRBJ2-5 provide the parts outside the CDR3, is KAGVTQTPRYLIKTRGQQVTLSCSPISGHRSVSWYQQTPGQGLQFLFEYFSETQRNKGNFPGRFSGRQFSNSRSEMNVSTLELGDSALYLCASSLGRTSGEIQETQYFGPGTRLLVL.

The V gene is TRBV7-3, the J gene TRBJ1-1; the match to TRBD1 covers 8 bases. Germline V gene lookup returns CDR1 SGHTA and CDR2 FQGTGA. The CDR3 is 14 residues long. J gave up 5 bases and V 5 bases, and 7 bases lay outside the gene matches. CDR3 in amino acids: CASSAQGGGTEAFF. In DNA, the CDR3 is TGTGCCAGCAGCGCACAGGGGGGAGGGACTGAAGCTTTCTTT.

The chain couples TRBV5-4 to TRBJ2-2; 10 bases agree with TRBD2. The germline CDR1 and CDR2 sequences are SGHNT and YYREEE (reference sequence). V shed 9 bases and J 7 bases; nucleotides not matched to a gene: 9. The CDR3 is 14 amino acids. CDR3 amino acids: CATRAGGRNGELFF. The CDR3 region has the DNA TGTGCCACCCGAGCGGGGGGGCGAAACGGGGAGCTGTTTTTT.

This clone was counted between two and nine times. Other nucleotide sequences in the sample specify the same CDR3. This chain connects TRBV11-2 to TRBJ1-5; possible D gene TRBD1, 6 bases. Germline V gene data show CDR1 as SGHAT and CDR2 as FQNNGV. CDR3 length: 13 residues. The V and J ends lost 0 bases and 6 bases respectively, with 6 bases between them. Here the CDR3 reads CASSLDRGQPQHF. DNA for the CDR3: TGTGCCAGCAGCTTAGACAGGGGTCAGCCCCAGCATTTT.

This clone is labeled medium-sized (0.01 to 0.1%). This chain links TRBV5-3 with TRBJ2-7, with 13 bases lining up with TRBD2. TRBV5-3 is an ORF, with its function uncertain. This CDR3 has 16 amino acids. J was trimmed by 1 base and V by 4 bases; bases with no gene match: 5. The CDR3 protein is CARSQGLAGESYEQYV. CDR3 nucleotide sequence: TGTGCCAGAAGCCAAGGACTAGCGGGGGAGTCCTACGAGCAGTACGTC.